This T cell receptor (beta chain) was recorded in a study of CD4 T cells in relation to SARS-CoV-2 and coronaviruses. Findings of the study overall: No crossreactivity against non-spike viral proteins was tested here.

Libraries were prepared by immunoSEQ multiplex PCR; TCRdb keeps only in-frame clonotypes and omits some of them. The sample consists of tens of thousands of clones, 80% to 95% of them appearing once. The CDR3 is 14 residues long. The V and J ends lost 4 bases and 4 bases, in that order; junction bases with no gene match: 6. The germline CDR1 and CDR2 sequences are SGHNT and YYREEE (reference sequence). Before the COVID-19 pandemic, during about 2011-2019, CD4+ T cells were taken from unexposed donors. On this clone: The antigen remains undetermined.

The sample taken for sequencing was naive CD4+ T cells from PBMCs. Described subset: naive CD4+ T cells isolated by negative enrichment. This clonotype originated in a human donor in good health. This chain joins TRBV5-4 and TRBJ2-7; 9 positions agree with TRBD1. The CDR3 loop is CASSHGQGWYEQYF. The CDR3 DNA is TGTGCCAGCAGCCACGGACAGGGGTGGTACGAGCAGTACTTC. The full variable domain, completed using reference TRBV5-4 and TRBJ2-7, is ETGVTQSPTHLIKTRGQQVTLRCSSQSGHNTVSWYQQALGQGPQFIFQYYREEENGRGNFPPRFSGLQFPNYSSELNVNALELDDSALYLCASSHGQGWYEQYFGPGTRLTVT.